The sequence of this T cell receptor (beta chain) was determined in a study of T cell clonality in common variable immunodeficiency. CVID and control samples used equivalent genomic DNA input. TCRdb keeps only in-frame clones here, not all; method: immunoSEQ multiplex PCR. The table lists about 52,000 clones, with no singletons. Study-wide results and limits: CVID subjects shared fewer TCRbeta clones than healthy controls did. CVID subjects showed higher TCRbeta clonality than healthy controls. In common variable immunodeficiency, TCR beta chains reportedly carried fewer deletions and N-nucleotide insertions.

This clone was counted at least ten times. Antigen: not known. The sequenced fragment ends 3 residues before the CDR3 boundary, so the rest is inferred from the germline J gene. The CDR3 runs to 15 residues. V was clipped by 4 bases and J by 8 bases; unmatched bases: 9. Germline assignment: CDR1 SGHRS and CDR2 YFSETQ. The sequencing sample was made of peripheral blood mononuclear cells. The source is a person between 18 and 75 years old in good health. This chain connects TRBV5-1 to TRBJ1-4, with 9 bases that match TRBD1. This CDR3 is CASSRTGAQGEKLFF. Incomplete CDR3 DNA: TGCGCCAGCAGCCGGACAGGGGCTCAGGGGGAAAAA.